This T cell receptor (beta chain) appears in the sequencing data of a study of blood T cell repertoires in COVID-19. Study-wide context: Spain, Italy and the United States supplied samples that represented acute and convalescent COVID-19. Sample material is recorded as cDNA or gDNA derived from T cells, B-cell-depleted T cells, or PBMCs.

V was shortened by 1 base and J by 0 bases, with 12 bases between the two germline ends. CDR1 and CDR2 from the germline V gene are SGHVS and FQNEAQ. The CDR3 spans 17 residues. Measured with immunoSEQ multiplex PCR; TCRdb has only the in-frame clones, and not every one. The sample consists of 250,000 to 300,000 clones, over 70% of them appearing once. Sequenced material: peripheral blood. This TCR derives from a man aged 80 or over with acute or convalescent COVID-19. J is TRBJ1-4 and V is TRBV7-8, with D unresolved. The CDR3 loop reads CASSLGYTKATNEKLFF. The CDR3 nucleotides are TGTGCCAGCAGCTTAGGTTACACTAAGGCAACTAATGAAAAACTGTTTTTT. The entire variable domain, with the rest obtained from reference TRBV7-8 and TRBJ1-4, is as follows: GAGVSQSPRYKVAKRGQDVALRCDPISGHVSLFWYQQALGQGPEFLTYFQNEAQLDKSGLPSDRFFAERPEGSVSTLKIQRTQQEDSAVYLCASSLGYTKATNEKLFFGSGTQLSVL.